The rows below give T cell receptor beta chains drawn from one sample of a study of T cell responses to AZD1222 COVID-19 vaccine. Only in-frame clones appear in the TCRdb table, and some are missing; sequencing was by immunoSEQ multiplex PCR. The table has 130,000 to 150,000 clones, 80% to 90% seen once. This material consisted of peripheral blood, taken on day 0 of AZD1222 vaccination. Every receptor here comes from an adult in good health. The CDR3 runs from the conserved cysteine through the conserved F or W.

v_call,cdr3_aa
TRBV18,CASSPYGYGYTF
TRBV13,CASSLGRRGPNEKLFF
TRBV19,CASTWSAASGANVLTF
TRBV6-1,CASSEDGGRLTLAKNIQYF
TRBV6-5,CASRQGVNSPLHF
TRBV5-4,CASSFFGGIPNTGELFF
TRBV30,CAWSVRSIRVSGYNSPLHF
TRBV7-2,CASSLGGGGYNSPLHF
TRBV5-1,CASRGGGTLTEAFF
TRBV2,CASRINTGAFF
TRBV29-1,CSVEGIGNEKLFF
TRBV28,CASNVGQGAREQYF
TRBV2,CASRSSEVRDSPLHF
TRBV30,CAWSLQGNTEAFF
TRBV3-1/TRBV3-2,CASSQDSDGTQYF
TRBV5-1,CASSLAADYGYTF
TRBV20-1,CSASGAGGLYNEQFF
TRBV7-2,CASSVGEGLTIYF
TRBV3-1/TRBV3-2,CASSQDTGPGELFF
TRBV29-1,CSVEEDTETF
TRBV7-3,CASSSPGQGEQFF
TRBV10-3,CAVRGTSGGLETQYF
TRBV14,CASSQEASGPPYEQYF
TRBV6-1,CASSEDYYGVPNSPLHF
TRBV6-5,CASSSEGGNQPQHF
TRBV4-1,CASSQDTGRTGANVLTF
TRBV3-1/TRBV3-2,CASSPTGPGANVLTF
TRBV6-5,CASSHSYEQYF
TRBV7-7,CASSFAGGSYNEQFF
TRBV3-1/TRBV3-2,CASSKQGDTQYF
TRBV6-2/TRBV6-3,CASSPLVNTEAFF
TRBV30,CAWTGISSVF
TRBV7-9,CASSLDGGLTEAFF